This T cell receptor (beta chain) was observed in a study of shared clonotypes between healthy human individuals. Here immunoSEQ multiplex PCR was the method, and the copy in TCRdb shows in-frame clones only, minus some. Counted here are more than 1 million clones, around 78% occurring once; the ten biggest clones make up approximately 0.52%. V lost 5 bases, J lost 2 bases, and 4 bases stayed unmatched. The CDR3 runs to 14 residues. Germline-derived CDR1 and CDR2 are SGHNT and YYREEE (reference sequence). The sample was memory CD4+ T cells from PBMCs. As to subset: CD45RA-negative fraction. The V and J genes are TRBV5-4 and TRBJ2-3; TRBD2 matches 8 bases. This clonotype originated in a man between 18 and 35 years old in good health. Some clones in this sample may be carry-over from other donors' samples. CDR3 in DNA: TGTGCCAGCAGGACTAGCGCCTTCACAGATACGCAGTATTTT. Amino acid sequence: CASRTSAFTDTQYF.